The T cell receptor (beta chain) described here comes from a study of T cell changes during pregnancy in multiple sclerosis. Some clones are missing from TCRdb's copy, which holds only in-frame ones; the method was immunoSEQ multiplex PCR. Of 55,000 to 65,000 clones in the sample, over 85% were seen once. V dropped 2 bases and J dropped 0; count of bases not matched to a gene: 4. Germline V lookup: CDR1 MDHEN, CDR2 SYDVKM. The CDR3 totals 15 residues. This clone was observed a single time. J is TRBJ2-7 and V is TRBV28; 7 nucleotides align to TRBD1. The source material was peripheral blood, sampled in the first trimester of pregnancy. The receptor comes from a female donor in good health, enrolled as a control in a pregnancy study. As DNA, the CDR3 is TGTGCCAGCAGTTTAACAGGGGTAAACTCCTACGAGCAGTACTTC. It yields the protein CASSLTGVNSYEQYF.